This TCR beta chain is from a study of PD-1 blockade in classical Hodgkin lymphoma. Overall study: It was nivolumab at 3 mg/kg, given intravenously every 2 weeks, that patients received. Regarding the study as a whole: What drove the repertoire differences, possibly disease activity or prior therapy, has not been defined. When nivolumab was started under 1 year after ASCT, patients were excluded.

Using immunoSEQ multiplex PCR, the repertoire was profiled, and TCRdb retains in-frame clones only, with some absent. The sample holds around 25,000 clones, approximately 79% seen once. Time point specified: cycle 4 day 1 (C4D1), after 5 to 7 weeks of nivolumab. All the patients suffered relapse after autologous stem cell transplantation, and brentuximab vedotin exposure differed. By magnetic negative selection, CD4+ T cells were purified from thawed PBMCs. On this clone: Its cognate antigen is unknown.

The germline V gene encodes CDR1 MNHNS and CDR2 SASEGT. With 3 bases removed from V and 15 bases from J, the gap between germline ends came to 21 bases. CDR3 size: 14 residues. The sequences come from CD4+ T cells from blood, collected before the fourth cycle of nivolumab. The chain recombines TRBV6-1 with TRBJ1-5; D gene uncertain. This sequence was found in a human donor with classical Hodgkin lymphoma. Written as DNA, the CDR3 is TGTGCCAGCAGTGAGGGAGGGCCCTCTTTACTGAGGCATTTT. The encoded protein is CASSEGGPSLLRHF.